This T cell receptor (beta chain) is drawn from a study of cytomegalovirus exposure and HLA in healthy donors. PCR employed 60 Vbeta and 13 Jbeta primers. Method: immunoSEQ multiplex PCR; TCRdb's copy keeps in-frame clones and lacks some. The sample consists of some 90,000 clones, roughly 70% of them appearing once. Nominally healthy donors provided the samples, though records likely missed some immune exposures. CDR1 is SGHVS, CDR2 FNYEAQ, per germline. The V and J ends lost 5 bases and 4 bases respectively, with 12 bases between them. This CDR3 comprises 14 residues. This sequence joins TRBV7-6 and TRBJ2-1, with D uncertain. The source is a man aged 50 to 60 in good health and CMV-seronegative. Sequencing used PBMCs. The CDR3 loop is CASSTLPPYNEQFF. The CDR3 DNA reads TGTGCCAGCAGCACTCTCCCTCCGTACAATGAGCAGTTCTTC.